This entry lists 9 T cell receptor beta chains sequenced from one sample in a study of blood T cell repertoires in COVID-19. Generated by immunoSEQ multiplex PCR, the TCRdb table keeps only in-frame clones and is missing some. This sample carries 200,000 to 250,000 clones, about nine tenths of them seen once, and the ten largest clones take around 6%. The specimen sequenced was PBMCs or T cells enriched from blood (not recorded which). The receptors shown here come from a woman in her twenties or thirties with acute COVID-19.

The chain employs TRBV21-1 and TRBJ2-7; the table names TRBD2, a call not compared with the DNA. TRBV21-1 is a recognized pseudogene. The CDR3 spans 18 residues. The CDR3 sequence is CASSPRGGNAEISYEQYF. The CDR3 region has the DNA TGTGCCAGCAGCCCGAGGGGGGGCAACGCGGAGATCTCCTACGAGCAGTACTTC.

For this clone: This CDR3 is also generated by other DNA sequences in the sample. This rearrangement joins TRBV12-3 or TRBV12-4 to TRBJ1-2; TRBD1 aligns across 9 bases. J gave up 6 bases and V 5 bases, and 4 bases lay outside the gene matches. The CDR3 runs to 13 residues. CDR3 protein: CASSPRQGDGYTF. The CDR3 DNA sequence: TGTGCCAGCAGTCCTCGACAGGGGGATGGCTACACCTTC.

The chain recombines TRBV2 with TRBJ1-3; D call uncertain. The CDR3 has 14 amino acids. Germline V gives CDR1 SNHLY, CDR2 FYNNEI. V was trimmed by 2 bases and J by 1 base, leaving 6 bases between them. The CDR3 nucleotides are TGTGCCAGCAGTGAACCGAGATCTGGAAACACCATATATTTT. Its translation: CASSEPRSGNTIYF.

This chain joins TRBV3-1 (or the pseudogene TRBV3-2) and TRBJ2-5; weak D call: TRBD1 (5 bases). The V end lost 6 bases, the J end lost 0 bases, and 11 bases lay between the germline ends. CDR1 and CDR2 (germline): LGHDT, YNNKEL (reference sequence). The CDR3 is 14 residues long. CDR3 nucleotide sequence: TGTGCCAGCAGATCCGACAGCTACCAAGAGACCCAGTACTTC. Encoded protein: CASRSDSYQETQYF.

The rearrangement uses TRBV11-3 and TRBJ2-1, with 8 bases lining up with TRBD1. Germline CDR1 and CDR2: SGHNT and YENEEA. V gave up 0 bases and J gave up 6 bases; unmatched junction bases: 7. CDR3 length: 16 amino acids. CDR3 amino acids: CASSLDKGQGTNEQFF. The CDR3 nucleotides read TGTGCCAGCAGCTTAGACAAAGGACAGGGCACCAATGAGCAGTTCTTC.

This clone occurred a few times. The chain carries TRBV19 and TRBJ1-1, with D perhaps matching TRBD1 (5 bases). The CDR3 sequence is 12 residues long. Germline CDR1 is LNHDA and CDR2 is SQIVND (reference sequence). V was pared by 7 bases and J by 4 bases, with 10 bases between. The CDR3 bases are TGTGCCAGTAATTGGAGGGGCACTGAAGCTTTCTTT. It specifies CASNWRGTEAFF.

The chain recombines TRBV28 with TRBJ2-1; D possibly corresponds to TRBD2 (7 bases). Trimming left V 6 bases short and J 8 bases short, with 14 bases between. The CDR3 extends over 13 amino acids. In germline, CDR1 is MDHEN, CDR2 SYDVKM. CDR3 nucleotide sequence: TGTGCCAGCAGAAGGGGGGGGGCGGATGAGCAGTTCTTC. As protein: CASRRGGADEQFF.

The rearrangement links TRBV3-1 (or the pseudogene TRBV3-2) to TRBJ1-5, with D unresolved. The V and J ends lost 2 bases and 7 bases respectively, with 12 bases between them. The CDR3 consists of 14 residues. CDR1 and CDR2 from the germline V gene are LGHDT and YNNKEL (reference sequence). As DNA, the CDR3 is TGTGCCAGCAGCCAACAAAGCGGCGACCAGCCCCAGCATTTT. Translating gives CASSQQSGDQPQHF.

This chain's CDR3 is CATSDPGKPQHF. As DNA, the CDR3 is TGTGCCACCAGTGACCCAGGAAAGCCCCAGCATTTT. The chain carries TRBV24-1 and TRBJ1-5; D unclear. Germline values: CDR1 KGHDR, CDR2 SFDVKD. V lost 4 bases and J lost 8, with 8 bases in between. The CDR3 consists of 12 residues.